Below are 21 T cell receptor beta chains sequenced from a single sample in a study of blood T cell repertoires in COVID-19. Generated by immunoSEQ multiplex PCR, the TCRdb table keeps only in-frame clones and is missing some. The top ten hold around 3.1% of the sample, which has some 220,000 clones, about 80% seen once. What was sequenced was peripheral blood. The receptors originated from a woman in her twenties or thirties who had recovered from COVID-19.

This chain joins TRBV7-9 and TRBJ2-5, with D possibly TRBD1 on 6 matching bases. The germline V gene encodes CDR1 SEHNR and CDR2 FQNEAQ (reference sequence). The CDR3 is 15 amino acids. Deletions cut 4 bases from V and 5 bases from J, with 17 bases between. The DNA for the CDR3 is TGTGCCAGCAGCTCCGAACAGGGACCCGGCGAGACCCAGTACTTC. Residues: CASSSEQGPGETQYF.

This rearrangement joins TRBV7-9 to TRBJ2-1; 10 bases line up with TRBD2. The germline V gene encodes CDR1 SEHNR and CDR2 FQNEAQ (reference sequence). This CDR3 is built from 14 residues. Trimming cost V 1 base and J 8 bases; bases outside gene matches: 2. In DNA, the CDR3 is TGTGCCAGCAGCTTAGTACTAGCGGGACATGAGCAGTTCTTC. Encoded protein: CASSLVLAGHEQFF.

This clone was counted ten times or more. The chain is built from TRBV20-1 and TRBJ2-7; maybe TRBD2 (6 bases). This CDR3 has 14 residues. Trimming removed 3 bases at V and 4 bases at J, with 16 bases between. Germline assignment: CDR1 DFQATT and CDR2 SNEGSKA (reference sequence). The CDR3 is CSASPAWGEYEQYF. CDR3 DNA sequence: TGCAGTGCTAGTCCCGCCTGGGGGGAGTACGAGCAGTACTTC.

The V gene is TRBV19, the J gene TRBJ2-2; possibly TRBD2 for D (6 bases). The V end was cut by 4 bases, the J end by 2 bases, with 8 bases between. CDR1 and CDR2 from the germline V gene are LNHDA and SQIVND (reference sequence). The CDR3 has 14 amino acids. The CDR3 DNA reads TGTGCCAGTAGTAGCGGGGTTAACACCGGGGAGCTGTTTTTT. This codes for CASSSGVNTGELFF.

The chain uses TRBV5-1 and TRBJ1-1, with D possibly TRBD1 on 6 matching bases. V lost 1 base, J lost 7 bases, and 11 bases lay in between. Germline lookup yields CDR1 SGHRS and CDR2 YFSETQ. The CDR3 sequence is 13 residues long. This CDR3 reads CASSLQGGGEAFF. The CDR3 DNA reads TGCGCCAGCAGCTTGCAGGGAGGGGGTGAAGCTTTCTTT.

The rearrangement uses TRBV28 and TRBJ1-5; 8 bases match TRBD1. CDR1 and CDR2 from the germline V gene are MDHEN and SYDVKM. Losses at the gene ends were 6 bases for V and 6 bases for J; bases not matched to a gene: 10. This CDR3 region has 15 residues. The CDR3 here is CASSFGQGFRQPQHF. The CDR3 nucleotides read TGTGCCAGCAGCTTCGGACAGGGTTTCCGTCAGCCCCAGCATTTT.

The rearrangement links TRBV7-9 to TRBJ2-4, with D possibly TRBD2 on 5 matching bases. Germline V lookup: CDR1 SEHNR, CDR2 FQNEAQ (reference sequence). There are 14 residues in the CDR3. The germline V and J ends were trimmed by 5 bases and 7 bases, with 15 bases remaining between them. In nucleotides, the CDR3 is TGTGCCAGCAGCCCGTCATCTTCGGGGAACATTCAGTACTTC. It yields the protein CASSPSSSGNIQYF.

This sequence joins TRBV5-6 and TRBJ2-1; 9 bases are a match to TRBD2. Losses at the gene ends were 0 bases for V and 1 base for J; bases not matched to a gene: 11. The CDR3 contains 19 residues. CDR1 is SGHDT and CDR2 is YYEEEE in the germline V gene. The CDR3 spells CASSLGLAGKQRSYNEQFF. DNA of the CDR3: TGTGCCAGCAGCTTGGGGCTAGCGGGGAAACAGAGGTCCTACAATGAGCAGTTCTTC.

The J gene is TRBJ2-5, the V gene TRBV2, with D maybe TRBD2 (6 bases). Trimming cost V 5 bases and J 5 bases, with 15 bases left between them. CDR1 and CDR2 (germline): SNHLY, FYNNEI. This CDR3 region has 14 residues. The CDR3: CASSRPGVVETQYF. CDR3 nucleotides: TGTGCCAGCAGTCGGCCGGGAGTCGTGGAGACCCAGTACTTC.

This sequence joins TRBV3-1 (or the pseudogene TRBV3-2) and TRBJ2-3, with TRBD2 identical over 13 bases. J was trimmed by 7 bases and V by 4 bases; bases with no gene match: 5. The CDR3 is 15 amino acids. CDR1 is LGHDT and CDR2 is YNNKEL in the germline V gene (reference sequence). The CDR3 sequence: CASSRGLAGAHTQYF. In DNA form, the CDR3 reads TGTGCCAGCAGCCGAGGACTAGCGGGAGCACATACGCAGTATTTT.

The rearrangement joins TRBV11-3 to TRBJ2-1; 7 nucleotides line up with TRBD1. Germline loops: CDR1 SGHNT, CDR2 YENEEA. The V and J ends lost 5 bases and 8 bases, in that order; junction bases with no gene match: 6. There are 13 residues in the CDR3. The DNA of the CDR3 is TGTGCCAGCAGCCCGACAGGGAACCATGAGCAGTTCTTC. Translating gives CASSPTGNHEQFF.

This clone appeared a single time. The J gene is TRBJ2-1, the V gene TRBV9; 11 bases are shared with TRBD1. Trimming at V came to 4 bases and at J to 5 bases, leaving 14 bases not matched to a gene. This CDR3 region has 18 residues. Germline CDR1 SGDLS, CDR2 YYNGEE. The CDR3 DNA sequence: TGTGCCAGCAGCCCCGGGACAGGGGGAGTTACCCGCCACAATGAGCAGTTCTTC. It yields the protein CASSPGTGGVTRHNEQFF.

The chain links TRBV7-9 to TRBJ2-1, with a weak D call TRBD2 (6 bases). V was trimmed by 1 base and J by 0 bases, leaving 7 bases between them. Looked up from germline, CDR1 is SEHNR and CDR2 is FQNEAQ (reference sequence). This CDR3 contains 15 residues. CDR3 DNA: TGTGCCAGCAGCTTAGGGAGGGCCTCCTACAATGAGCAGTTCTTC. Its protein is CASSLGRASYNEQFF.

The rearrangement links TRBV28 to TRBJ2-1; 14 nucleotides match TRBD2. CDR3 length: 18 amino acids. Germline loops: CDR1 MDHEN, CDR2 SYDVKM. The trim removed 4 bases at V and 7 bases at J, leaving 12 bases unmatched. The CDR3 DNA is TGTGCCAGCAGTTCCCCGGGACTAGCGGGAGCGCGTTTAAATGAGCAGTTCTTC. This translates into CASSSPGLAGARLNEQFF.

This clone has ten or more counts. The chain links TRBV10-3 to TRBJ1-5; no reliable D call. V shed 3 bases and J shed 5 bases, with 8 bases lying between them. This CDR3 has 13 residues. Germline CDR1 reads ENHRY; CDR2 reads SYGVKD. CDR3 amino acids: CAISEEVDQPQHF. CDR3 nucleotide sequence: TGTGCCATCAGTGAAGAAGTAGATCAGCCCCAGCATTTT.

This rearrangement joins TRBV7-9 to TRBJ2-3; TRBD2 is a possible D gene (6 bases). V lost 5 bases and J 0 bases, leaving 12 bases between the germline ends. In germline, CDR1 is SEHNR, CDR2 FQNEAQ (reference sequence). This CDR3 contains 15 residues. As DNA, the CDR3 is TGTGCCAGCAGCCGTGGACTAACTAGCACAGATACGCAGTATTTT. Protein product: CASSRGLTSTDTQYF.

This sequence joins TRBV19 and TRBJ2-1, with D perhaps TRBD2 (6 bases). The CDR3 extends over 16 amino acids. Germline V gene sequence: CDR1 LNHDA, CDR2 SQIVND (reference sequence). The V end lost 3 bases, the J end lost 2 bases, and 14 bases lay between the germline ends. The CDR3 here is CASSMMSSDPYNEQFF. As DNA, the CDR3 is TGTGCCAGTAGTATGATGTCTAGCGACCCCTACAATGAGCAGTTCTTC.

This clone was recorded a few times. The gene calls are TRBV4-1 and TRBJ2-2; D call uncertain. This CDR3 contains 16 residues. V lost 3 bases, J lost 3 bases, and 14 bases lay in between. Per the germline V gene, CDR1 is MGHRA and CDR2 is YSYEKL. The CDR3 protein is CASSQERLRDTGELFF. In DNA form, the CDR3 reads TGCGCCAGCAGCCAGGAAAGACTGAGAGACACCGGGGAGCTGTTTTTT.

The chain links TRBV24-1 to TRBJ2-5; 7 nucleotides align to TRBD2. The V segment lost 0 bases and the J segment 5 bases; nucleotides outside the gene matches: 8. The CDR3 runs to 16 residues. In germline, CDR1 is KGHDR, CDR2 SFDVKD. This chain's CDR3 is CATSDLHRAGEETQYF. For the CDR3, the DNA is TGTGCCACCAGTGATTTGCACCGGGCGGGGGAGGAGACCCAGTACTTC.

The rearrangement links TRBV4-1 to TRBJ1-3, with no clear D. The CDR3 totals 15 residues. Germline CDR1 is MGHRA and CDR2 is YSYEKL. Trimming took off 0 bases at V and 4 bases at J, with 10 bases between the two ends. CDR3 loop: CASSQEPGRGNTIYF. CDR3 sequence (DNA): TGCGCCAGCAGCCAAGAGCCTGGGAGAGGAAACACCATATATTTT.

The chain recombines TRBV6-2 or TRBV6-3 with TRBJ1-2; D gene unclear. The CDR3 extends over 12 amino acids. Deletions cut 5 bases from V and 8 bases from J, with 12 bases between. The germline V gene has CDR1 MNHEY and CDR2 SVGEGT. CDR3 DNA sequence: TGTGCCAGCAGTCGTGACGCGGAAGGCTACACCTTC. Translated, it gives CASSRDAEGYTF.